The 32 T cell receptor beta chains reported below all come from one sample, sequenced in a study of T cells in Graves' hyperthyroidism and ophthalmopathy. TCR beta CDR3 regions were amplified from RNA transcripts. HTBI primers were the set used in a first-round RT-PCR of the TCR CDR3. TCRdb ran MiXCR on the multiplex PCR reads and lists one entry per CDR3 protein. In the table there are 250,000 to 350,000 distinct CDR3 sequences, 20% to 25% of which are singletons. Sequencing was carried out using blood. The receptor source for this set is a man in his thirties or forties with Graves' ophthalmopathy.

There are a few counts of this clonotype. The chain links TRBV28 to TRBJ2-2; D is perhaps TRBD2 (6 bases). Looked up from germline, CDR1 is MDHEN and CDR2 is SYDVKM. The CDR3 is 16 residues long. V was clipped by 4 bases and J by 1 base, with 13 bases between them. The CDR3 nucleotides read TGTGCCAGCAGTTCCGGGGGACTGGAGAACACCGGGGAGCTGTTTTTT. Its translation is CASSSGGLENTGELFF.

The rearrangement uses TRBV12-3 or TRBV12-4 and TRBJ1-2; 9 bases agree with TRBD1. There are 17 residues in the CDR3. V was clipped by 8 bases and J by 0 bases; unmatched bases: 13. The CDR3 DNA reads as TGTGCCAGCGAGACAGGGGGGGGCCACAATACTAACTATGGCTACACCTTC. Amino acids: CASETGGGHNTNYGYTF.

This clonotype appeared a few times. The chain links TRBV12-3 or TRBV12-4 to TRBJ1-1, with 7 bases matching TRBD1. After removal of 5 bases from V and 5 bases from J, the junction contained 5 bases not matched to a gene. This CDR3 spans 13 amino acids. The CDR3 coding sequence is TGTGCCAGCAGTCCCAGGGGGTATACTGAAGCTTTCTTT. The encoded protein is CASSPRGYTEAFF.

A word on this clonotype: The junction does not match germline at one end; this may be a read error. The chain has TRBV5-4 and TRBJ2-1; D is uncertain. Germline V lookup: CDR1 SGHNT, CDR2 YYREEE (reference sequence). The CDR3 runs 13 residues. In nucleotides, the CDR3 is TGTGCCAACAGCTTGTCATCCCCCAATGAGCAGTTCTTC. Translated: CANSLSSPNEQFF.

J is TRBJ2-7 and V is TRBV6-5; the match to TRBD1 covers 7 bases. The CDR3 is 15 residues long. After removal of 4 bases from V and 2 bases from J, the junction contained 8 bases not matched to a gene. The V gene's germline CDR1 is MNHEY and CDR2 SVGAGI. DNA of the CDR3: TGTGCCAGCAGTTCCCCAGACAGGGCCACCTACGAGCAGTACTTC. It translates to CASSSPDRATYEQYF.

The chain recombines TRBV7-9 with TRBJ1-3, with no clear D. V dropped 5 bases and J dropped 6 bases, with 11 bases sitting between them. Germline V CDR1 and CDR2: SEHNR, FQNEAQ (reference sequence). CDR3 length equals 13 residues. The CDR3 loop is CASSLSGKNTIYF. CDR3 DNA: TGTGCCAGCAGCCTTTCCGGAAAAAACACCATATATTTT.

This clonotype was seen ten or more times. The chain links TRBV30 to TRBJ2-7; 7 nucleotides align to TRBD2. CDR1 is GTSNPN, CDR2 SVGIG, per germline (reference sequence). The CDR3 extends over 12 amino acids. V shed 5 bases and J 6 bases; nucleotides not matched to a gene: 7. The CDR3 DNA sequence: TGTGCCTGGGACAGCGGGACGCGCGAGCAGTACTTC. Translating gives CAWDSGTREQYF.

In this sample, this clonotype turned up many times. The J gene is TRBJ2-1, the V gene TRBV20-1; D may be TRBD1 or TRBD2 (5 bases each). This CDR3 is 16 amino acids long. Looked up from germline, CDR1 is DFQATT and CDR2 is SNEGSKA (reference sequence). The V end lost 4 bases, the J end lost 0 bases, and 16 bases lay between the germline ends. The DNA for the CDR3 is TGCAGTGCTACCATAGGCCGGGACCCCTCCTACAATGAGCAGTTCTTC. Its translation is CSATIGRDPSYNEQFF.

V usage is TRBV9 and J usage is TRBJ2-1, with 11 bases identical to TRBD1. V shed 6 bases, J shed 8 bases, and the junction held 4 bases outside the gene matches. The CDR3 is made up of 13 amino acids. Looked up from germline, CDR1 is SGDLS and CDR2 is YYNGEE. In nucleotides, the CDR3 is TGTGCCAGCACCCGGACAGGGGGCTATGAGCAGTTCTTC. It translates to CASTRTGGYEQFF.

This clonotype occurred many times. The rearrangement links TRBV11-3 to TRBJ2-1; 10 bases line up with TRBD2. Germline values: CDR1 SGHNT, CDR2 YENEEA. Trimming took 4 bases from V and 7 from J; bases not matched to a gene: 10. This CDR3 spans 16 amino acids. The CDR3 DNA reads TGTGCCAGCAGCTCAGATAATAGCGGGAGGAGGAATGAGCAGTTCTTC. Translation gives CASSSDNSGRRNEQFF.

V is TRBV28 and J is TRBJ1-2; tentatively, D is TRBD1 (5 bases). CDR3 length: 14 amino acids. Germline V CDR1 and CDR2: MDHEN, SYDVKM. Trimming shortened V by 3 bases and J by 8 bases, and 16 bases separated the two germline ends. CDR3 in DNA: TGTGCCAGCAGTTTTTCAGGGCTCGGGTGGGGCTACACCTTC. Its protein product is CASSFSGLGWGYTF.

This clonotype appeared many times. The chain recombines TRBV20-1 with TRBJ2-7; no firm D call. Germline CDR1 reads DFQATT; CDR2 reads SNEGSKA (reference sequence). Trimming removed 6 bases at V and 5 bases at J, with 11 bases between. This CDR3 contains 11 residues. The CDR3 reads CSATFPDEQYF. CDR3 in DNA: TGCAGTGCCACCTTTCCGGACGAGCAGTACTTC.

This clonotype was counted at least ten times. The chain employs TRBV5-1 and TRBJ1-1; no firm D call. Per germline, CDR1 SGHRS and CDR2 YFSETQ. CDR3 size: 15 residues. V lost 0 bases to trimming and J lost 2 bases, with 11 bases between them. CDR3 amino acids: CASSLEDTINTEAFF. DNA of the CDR3: TGCGCCAGCAGCTTGGAAGACACCATTAACACTGAAGCTTTCTTT.

This clonotype was observed a few times. This chain uses TRBV2 with TRBJ2-6; D possibly corresponds to TRBD2 (5 bases). The CDR3 length is 11 residues. Germline V gene sequence: CDR1 SNHLY, CDR2 FYNNEI. V was shortened by 9 bases and J by 5 bases, with 5 bases between the two germline ends. The CDR3 loop is CARDWANVLTF. CDR3 coding DNA: TGTGCCAGGGACTGGGCCAACGTCCTGACTTTC.

This clonotype was counted between two and nine times. The V and J genes are TRBV29-1 and TRBJ2-3; 9 bases match TRBD1. The junction had 15 bases not matched to a gene; V was cut back by 1 base and J by 1 base. This CDR3 spans 19 amino acids. Looked up from germline, CDR1 is SQVTM and CDR2 is ANQGSEA. The CDR3: CSVEGGTVHRGHGTDTQYF. CDR3 in DNA: TGCAGCGTTGAAGGGGGTACTGTGCACAGGGGGCATGGCACAGATACGCAGTATTTT.

This clonotype has ten or more counts. The rearrangement links TRBV5-5 to TRBJ2-7, with D unresolved. The V end was cut by 1 base, the J end by 2 bases, with 7 bases between. The germline gives CDR1 SGHKS, CDR2 YYEKEE (reference sequence). The length of the CDR3 is 13 residues. The CDR3 nucleotides are TGTGCCAGCAGCTTGTCGGCTGCCTACGAGCAGTACTTC. The encoded protein is CASSLSAAYEQYF.

This clonotype was picked up a small number of times. The chain links TRBV15 to TRBJ2-3; no definite D call. Trimming removed 0 bases from V and 8 bases from J, with 12 bases in between. The CDR3 runs 14 residues. Germline loops: CDR1 LNHNV, CDR2 YYDKDF (reference sequence). The CDR3 here is CATSRDAVTGTQYF. Written as DNA, the CDR3 is TGTGCCACCAGCAGAGACGCAGTTACGGGTACGCAGTATTTT.

The V and J genes are TRBV19 and TRBJ2-1; TRBD2 agrees at 10 bases. J lost 5 bases, V lost 6 bases, and 10 bases had no gene match. The germline V gene encodes CDR1 LNHDA and CDR2 SQIVND (reference sequence). The CDR3 spans 16 residues. The CDR3 DNA reads TGTGCCAGTAGCGTTAGCGGGAGGAATTTAAACAATGAGCAGTTCTTC. Its protein product is CASSVSGRNLNNEQFF.

This chain joins TRBV6-2 or TRBV6-3 and TRBJ2-1; the match to TRBD2 covers 8 bases. CDR3 length: 17 amino acids. Germline assignment: CDR1 MNHEY and CDR2 SVGEGT. Trimming removed 1 base from V and 3 bases from J; junction bases left unmatched: 8. This chain's CDR3 is CASSYYPTGRGYNEQFF. The DNA of the CDR3 is TGTGCCAGCAGTTACTATCCCACCGGGAGGGGCTACAATGAGCAGTTCTTC.

V and J are TRBV29-1 and TRBJ2-2, with 8 bases matching TRBD2. With V trimmed by 6 bases and J by 5 bases, 8 bases remained unmatched. The germline V gene has CDR1 SQVTM and CDR2 ANQGSEA. The CDR3 runs 14 residues. Here the CDR3 reads CSVQSGRGTGELFF. Here the CDR3 DNA reads TGCAGCGTCCAAAGCGGGAGAGGGACCGGGGAGCTGTTTTTT.

This clonotype showed up many times. V is TRBV28 and J is TRBJ2-7; 11 bases line up with TRBD2. With 6 bases clipped from V and 3 bases from J, the junction kept 7 bases outside the gene matches. This CDR3 spans 15 amino acids. Germline CDR1 reads MDHEN; CDR2 reads SYDVKM. The CDR3 DNA sequence: TGTGCCAGCAGCCGGCTAGCGGGAGGTAGCTACGAGCAGTACTTC. Its protein product is CASSRLAGGSYEQYF. Drawing the rest from reference TRBV28 and TRBJ2-7, the complete variable domain is DVKVTQSSRYLVKRTGEKVFLECVQDMDHENMFWYRQDPGLGLRLIYFSYDVKMKEKGDIPEGYSVSREKKERFSLILESASTNQTSMYLCASSRLAGGSYEQYFGPGTRLTVT.

The genes are TRBV7-9 and TRBJ2-7, with D possibly TRBD1 on 5 matching bases. Germline V CDR1 and CDR2: SEHNR, FQNEAQ (reference sequence). CDR3 length: 15 residues. Deletions cut 2 bases from V and 3 bases from J, with 14 bases between. The CDR3 sequence: CASSLQGLSNYEQYF. The CDR3 coding sequence is TGTGCCAGCAGCTTACAGGGCCTGAGTAACTACGAGCAGTACTTC.

This clonotype has more than one count but fewer than ten. V usage is TRBV6-1 and J usage is TRBJ1-5; the match to TRBD1 covers 7 bases. Unmatched junction bases numbered 8, after V lost 4 bases and J lost 2 bases. The CDR3 runs to 16 residues. Germline lookup yields CDR1 MNHNS and CDR2 SASEGT. This CDR3 reads CASSGKQGTGNQPQHF. The CDR3 DNA is TGTGCCAGCAGTGGGAAACAGGGGACTGGCAATCAGCCCCAGCATTTT.

This clonotype appeared many times. The gene calls are TRBV11-2 and TRBJ1-1; D gene ambiguous. The CDR3 consists of 13 residues. Trimming took off 2 bases at V and 1 base at J, with 5 bases between the two ends. The V gene's germline CDR1 is SGHAT and CDR2 FQNNGV. Here the CDR3 DNA reads TGTGCCAGCAGCTTAATACGGAACACTGAAGCTTTCTTT. Translating it yields CASSLIRNTEAFF. Variable domain in full (rest from reference TRBV11-2 and TRBJ1-1): EAGVAQSPRYKIIEKRQSVAFWCNPISGHATLYWYQQILGQGPKLLIQFQNNGVVDDSQLPKDRFSAERLKGVDSTLKIQPAKLEDSAVYLCASSLIRNTEAFFGQGTRLTVV.

For this clonotype: A much larger clone lies a single base off, so this may be a read error. The V and J genes are TRBV3-1 and TRBJ2-4; D may be TRBD1 (5 bases). The CDR3 loop spans 14 amino acids. Germline V gene data show CDR1 as LGHDT and CDR2 as YNNKEL (reference sequence). DNA for the CDR3: TGTGCCAGCGGCCAAGGTGACAGTCGCAACATTCAGTACTTC. This encodes CASGQGDSRNIQYF.

The chain couples TRBV5-5 to TRBJ1-6; a possible D gene is TRBD1 (5 bases). CDR3 length: 14 amino acids. Trimming left V 4 bases short and J 8 bases short, with 13 bases between. The germline V gene has CDR1 SGHKS and CDR2 YYEKEE (reference sequence). The CDR3 DNA follows: TGTGCCAGCAGCCTGACAGCAAAGGATTCACCCCTCCACTTT. Amino acids: CASSLTAKDSPLHF.

This clonotype has a count of ten or more. The V call is TRBV5-1, the J call TRBJ2-7, with TRBD2 matching 14 bases. This CDR3 comprises 15 residues. Looked up from germline, CDR1 is SGHRS and CDR2 is YFSETQ. V trimming: 0 bases; J trimming: 6 bases; junction bases outside the gene matches: 2. The chain's CDR3 is CASSLGLAGGSEQYF. In nucleotides, the CDR3 is TGCGCCAGCAGCTTGGGACTAGCGGGAGGGTCCGAGCAGTACTTC.

The chain links TRBV9 to TRBJ2-7; TRBD2 aligns across 8 bases. V shed 4 bases and J 0 bases; nucleotides not matched to a gene: 12. Germline CDR1 is SGDLS and CDR2 is YYNGEE. CDR3 length: 17 amino acids. CDR3: CASSSGAGGYSSYEQYF. Here the CDR3 DNA reads TGTGCCAGCAGCTCCGGTGCGGGAGGTTACAGCTCCTACGAGCAGTACTTC.

This clonotype occurred many times. The J gene is TRBJ2-7, the V gene TRBV9; possible D gene TRBD2, 6 bases. The CDR3 spans 17 residues. Germline values: CDR1 SGDLS, CDR2 YYNGEE. V lost 4 bases to trimming and J lost 0 bases, with 20 bases between them. CDR3 loop: CASSHPRGTLSSYEQYF. DNA of the CDR3: TGTGCCAGCAGCCACCCTCGCGGGACTCTGAGCTCCTACGAGCAGTACTTC.

The genes are TRBV20-1 and TRBJ2-7, with D possibly matching TRBD2 (5 bases). This CDR3 spans 17 amino acids. Germline CDR1 DFQATT, CDR2 SNEGSKA (reference sequence). Deletions cut 3 bases from V and 0 bases from J, with 21 bases between. CDR3 nucleotides: TGCAGTGCTAGTGCCGGGATCGGCGGTGGGAGCTCCTACGAGCAGTACTTC. Translated, it gives CSASAGIGGGSSYEQYF.

The rearrangement links TRBV6-9 to TRBJ2-1; 8 bases match TRBD1. Looked up from germline, CDR1 is MNHGY and CDR2 is SVAAGI. This CDR3 has 18 residues. V lost 3 bases to trimming and J lost 5 bases; unmatched junction nucleotides: 15. The CDR3 loop is CASSYLPHLDREDNEQFF. The DNA of the CDR3 is TGTGCCAGCAGTTACCTCCCCCACCTGGACAGGGAGGACAATGAGCAGTTCTTC.

This clonotype was found many times. This chain links TRBV6-1 with TRBJ1-5; 8 bases map to TRBD1. The ends lost 3 bases at V and 2 bases at J; junction bases unmatched: 12. The CDR3 covers 18 residues. Germline V CDR1 and CDR2: MNHNS, SASEGT. CDR3 sequence (DNA): TGTGCCAGCAGTGACCGTTTCGGACAGGGACGAGGCAATCAGCCCCAGCATTTT. This sequence encodes CASSDRFGQGRGNQPQHF.